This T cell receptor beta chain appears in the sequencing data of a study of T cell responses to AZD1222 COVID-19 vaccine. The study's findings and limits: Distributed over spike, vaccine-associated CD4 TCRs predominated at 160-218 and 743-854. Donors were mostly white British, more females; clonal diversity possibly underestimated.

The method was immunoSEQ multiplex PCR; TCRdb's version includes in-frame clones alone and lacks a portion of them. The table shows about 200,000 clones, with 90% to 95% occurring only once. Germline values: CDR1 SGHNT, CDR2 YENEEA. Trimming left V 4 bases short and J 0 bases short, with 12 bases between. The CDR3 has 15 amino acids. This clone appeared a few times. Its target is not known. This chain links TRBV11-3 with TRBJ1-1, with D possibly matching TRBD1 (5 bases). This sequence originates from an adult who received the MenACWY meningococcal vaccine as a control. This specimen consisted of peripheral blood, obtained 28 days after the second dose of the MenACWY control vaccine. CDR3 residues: CASSSQGVVNTEAFF. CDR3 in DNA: TGTGCCAGCAGCTCGCAGGGTGTCGTGAACACTGAAGCTTTCTTT. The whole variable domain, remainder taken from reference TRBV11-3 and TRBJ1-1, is EAGVVQSPRYKIIEKKQPVAFWCNPISGHNTLYWYLQNLGQGPELLIRYENEEAVDDSQLPKDRFSAERLKGVDSTLKIQPAELGDSAVYLCASSSQGVVNTEAFFGQGTRLTVV.